This TCR beta chain was recorded in a study of post-analysis software for immune sequencing data. At the level of the study: Relapsing-remitting, secondary progressive and progressive-relapsing multiple sclerosis were all included among the disease courses. Notes on the study in general: F-measure co-clustering was strong for batch-matched samples.

Incorporated into the TCR beta cDNA libraries were unique molecular identifiers, which served to reduce PCR and sequencing biases. TCRdb independently ran MiXCR on the PCR reads; one entry per CDR3 protein. The repertoire includes hundreds of thousands of distinct CDR3 sequences, less than 35% of them detected once, and around 0.56% sits in the top ten. The table lists this clonotype with a few counts. Its antigen is unidentified. Sequenced: blood. This clonotype originated in a girl aged 10 to 17 with multiple sclerosis.

The CDR3 sequence: CASRQTLAGKDTQYF. DNA of the CDR3: TGTGCCAGCAGACAGACCCTAGCGGGGAAAGATACGCAGTATTTT. The V call is TRBV7-2, the J call TRBJ2-3; TRBD2 agrees at 9 bases. From germline, CDR1 is SGHTA and CDR2 FQGNSA. Unmatched junction bases numbered 9, after V lost 6 bases and J lost 5 bases. The CDR3 covers 15 residues.